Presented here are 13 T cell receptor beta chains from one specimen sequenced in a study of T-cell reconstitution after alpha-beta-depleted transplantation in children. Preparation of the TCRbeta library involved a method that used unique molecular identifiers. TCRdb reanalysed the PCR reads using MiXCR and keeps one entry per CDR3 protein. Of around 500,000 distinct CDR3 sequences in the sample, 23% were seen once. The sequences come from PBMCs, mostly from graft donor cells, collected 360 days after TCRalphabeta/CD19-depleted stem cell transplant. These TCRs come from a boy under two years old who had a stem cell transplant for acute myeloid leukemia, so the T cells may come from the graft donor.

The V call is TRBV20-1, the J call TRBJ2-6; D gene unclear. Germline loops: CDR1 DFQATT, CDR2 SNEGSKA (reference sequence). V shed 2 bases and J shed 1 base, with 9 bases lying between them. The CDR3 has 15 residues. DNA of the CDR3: TGCAGTGCTAGATATTTATCGTCTGGGGCCAACGTCCTGACTTTC. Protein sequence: CSARYLSSGANVLTF.

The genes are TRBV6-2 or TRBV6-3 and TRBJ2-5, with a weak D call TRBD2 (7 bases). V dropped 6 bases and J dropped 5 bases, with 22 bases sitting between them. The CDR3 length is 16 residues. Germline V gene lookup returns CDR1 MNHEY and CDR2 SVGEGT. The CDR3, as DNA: TGTGCCAGCAGCTACACTGGACAGCCCGGGGGGGAGACCCAGTACTTC. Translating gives CASSYTGQPGGETQYF.

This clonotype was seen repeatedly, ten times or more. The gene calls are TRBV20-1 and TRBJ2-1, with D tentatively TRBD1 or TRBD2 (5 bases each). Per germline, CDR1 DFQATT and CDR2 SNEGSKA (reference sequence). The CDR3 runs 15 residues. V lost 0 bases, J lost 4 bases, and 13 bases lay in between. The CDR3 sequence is CSARDTRGRYNEQFF. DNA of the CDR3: TGCAGTGCTAGAGATACTAGGGGACGGTACAATGAGCAGTTCTTC.

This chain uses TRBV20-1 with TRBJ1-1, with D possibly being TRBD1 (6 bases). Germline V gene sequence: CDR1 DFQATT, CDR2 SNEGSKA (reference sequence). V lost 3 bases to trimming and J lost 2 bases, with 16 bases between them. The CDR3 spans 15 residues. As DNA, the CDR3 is TGCAGTGCTAGTCCCTCGTGGACAGCAAACACTGAAGCTTTCTTT. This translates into CSASPSWTANTEAFF.

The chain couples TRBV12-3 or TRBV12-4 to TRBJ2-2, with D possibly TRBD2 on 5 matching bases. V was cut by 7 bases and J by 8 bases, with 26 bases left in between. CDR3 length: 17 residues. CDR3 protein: CASTAMSPGLRRGELFF. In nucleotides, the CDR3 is TGTGCCAGCACCGCGATGTCCCCAGGATTGAGGAGGGGGGAGCTGTTTTTT.

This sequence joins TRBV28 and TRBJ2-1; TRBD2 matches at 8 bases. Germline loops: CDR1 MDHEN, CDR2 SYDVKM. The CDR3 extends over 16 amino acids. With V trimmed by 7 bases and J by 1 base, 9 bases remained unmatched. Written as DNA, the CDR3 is TGTGCCAGCACCTACACGGGGGGGGCATCCTACAATGAGCAGTTCTTC. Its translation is CASTYTGGASYNEQFF.

The CDR3 bases are TGTGCCAGCAGCCGCCCATGGGCTCAAGAGACCCAGTACTTC. Protein: CASSRPWAQETQYF. The chain joins TRBV5-5 to TRBJ2-5; D gene uncertain. Germline V gives CDR1 SGHKS, CDR2 YYEKEE (reference sequence). The CDR3 is 14 residues long. The V end lost 4 bases, the J end lost 2 bases, and 12 bases lay between the germline ends.

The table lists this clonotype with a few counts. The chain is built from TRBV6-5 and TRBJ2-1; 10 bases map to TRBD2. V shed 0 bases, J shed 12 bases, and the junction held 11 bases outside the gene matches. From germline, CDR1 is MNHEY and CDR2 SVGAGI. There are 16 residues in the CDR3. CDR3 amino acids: CASSYSPGLASSGQFF. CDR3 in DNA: TGTGCCAGCAGTTACTCGCCGGGACTAGCGTCATCGGGGCAGTTCTTC.

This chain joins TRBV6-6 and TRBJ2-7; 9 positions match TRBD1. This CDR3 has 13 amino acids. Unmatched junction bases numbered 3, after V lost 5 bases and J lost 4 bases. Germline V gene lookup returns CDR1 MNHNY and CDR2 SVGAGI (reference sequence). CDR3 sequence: CASSQQGAYEQYV. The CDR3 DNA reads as TGTGCCAGCAGTCAACAGGGGGCATACGAGCAGTACGTC.

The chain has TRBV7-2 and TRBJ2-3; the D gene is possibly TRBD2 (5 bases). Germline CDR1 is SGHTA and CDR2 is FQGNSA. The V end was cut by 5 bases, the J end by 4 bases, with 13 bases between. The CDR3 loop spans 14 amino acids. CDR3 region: CASSGGWWADTQYF. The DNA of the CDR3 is TGTGCCAGCAGCGGAGGTTGGTGGGCAGATACGCAGTATTTT. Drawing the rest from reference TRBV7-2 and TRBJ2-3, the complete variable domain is GAGVSQSPSNKVTEKGKDVELRCDPISGHTALYWYRQSLGQGLEFLIYFQGNSAPDKSGLPSDRFSAERTGGSVSTLTIQRTQQEDSAVYLCASSGGWWADTQYFGPGTRLTVL.

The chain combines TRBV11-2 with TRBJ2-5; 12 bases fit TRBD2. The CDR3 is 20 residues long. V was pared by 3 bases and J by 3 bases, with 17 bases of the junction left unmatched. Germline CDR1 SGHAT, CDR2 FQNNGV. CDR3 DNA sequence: TGTGCCAGCAGCTTGACACTAGCGGGGGGCCTCCTTAGCATTGAAGAGACCCAGTACTTC. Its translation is CASSLTLAGGLLSIEETQYF.

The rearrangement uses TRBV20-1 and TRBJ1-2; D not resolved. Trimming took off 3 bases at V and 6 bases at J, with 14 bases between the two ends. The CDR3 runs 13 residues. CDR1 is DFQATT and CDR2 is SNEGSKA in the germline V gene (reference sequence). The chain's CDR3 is CSASPGDGNGYTF. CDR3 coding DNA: TGCAGTGCTAGTCCCGGGGATGGAAATGGCTACACCTTC.

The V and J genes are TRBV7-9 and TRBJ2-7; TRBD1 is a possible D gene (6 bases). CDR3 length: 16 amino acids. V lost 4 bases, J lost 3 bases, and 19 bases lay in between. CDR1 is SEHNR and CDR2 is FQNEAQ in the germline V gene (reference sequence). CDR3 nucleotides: TGTGCCAGCAGCTCGGTAGGATCCACAGGGAACTACGAGCAGTACTTC. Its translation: CASSSVGSTGNYEQYF.